This TCR beta chain derives from a study of CXCR3-negative and CXCR3-positive naive CD8 T cells. A CD45RO-CCR7+CD27+CD95- phenotype identified naive CD8+ T cells. Study-wide results and limits: The study found more hydrophobic TRB CDR3s in CXCR3-positive naive cells than in CXCR3-negative naive cells. Relative to memory CD8+ cells, whose diversity was much lower, both naive subsets had comparably high diversity.

As regards this clonotype: The antigen is undetermined.

CDR1 and CDR2 from the germline V gene are MNHEY and SVGEGT. The CDR3 is 16 amino acids. 5' RACE with UMI labels generated the TRB cDNA libraries. TCRdb re-called the 5' RACE reads and catalogs CDR3 proteins one per entry, DNA excluded. The sample totals approximately 59,000 distinct CDR3 sequences; its top ten clones hold just over 0.7%. V and J are TRBV6-2 or TRBV6-3 and TRBJ2-3; absent DNA, TCRdb's TRBD2 call cannot be checked. Sequencing was carried out using naive CXCR3+ CD8+ T cells from blood. Sample subset: CD45RO-CCR7+CD27+CD95- naive CD8+ T cells expressing CXCR3 (TNR3+). The origin of this receptor is a human donor in good health. Some clones in this sample may be carry-over from other donors' samples. CDR3 amino acids: CASSYSDSRNTDTQYF.